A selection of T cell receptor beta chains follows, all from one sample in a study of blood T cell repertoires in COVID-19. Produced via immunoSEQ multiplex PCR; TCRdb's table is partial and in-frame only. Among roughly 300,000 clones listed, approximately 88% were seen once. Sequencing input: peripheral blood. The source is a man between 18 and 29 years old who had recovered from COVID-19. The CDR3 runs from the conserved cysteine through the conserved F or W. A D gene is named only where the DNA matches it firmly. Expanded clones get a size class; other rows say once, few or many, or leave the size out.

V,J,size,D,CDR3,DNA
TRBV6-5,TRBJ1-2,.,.,CASSYSQGAGYTF,TGTGCCAGCAGTTACTCGCAGGGCGCTGGCTACACCTTC
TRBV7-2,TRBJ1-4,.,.,CASSLDSSTNEKLFF,TGTGCCAGCAGCTTAGATAGTTCAACTAATGAAAAACTGTTTTTT
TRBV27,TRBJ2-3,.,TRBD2,CASSSTSGADTQYF,TGTGCCAGCAGTTCGACTAGCGGGGCAGATACGCAGTATTTT
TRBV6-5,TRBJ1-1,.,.,CASLTGGRMNTEAFF,TGTGCCAGCCTTACTGGGGGCAGGATGAACACTGAAGCTTTCTTT
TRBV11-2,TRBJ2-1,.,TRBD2,CASSLERSSGRVQFF,TGTGCCAGCAGCTTAGAGCGGTCTAGCGGGAGGGTGCAGTTCTTC
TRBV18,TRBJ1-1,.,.,CASSPPVGGPDGSEAFF,TGTGCCAGCTCACCACCGGTCGGGGGGCCGGATGGTTCTGAAGCTTTCTTT
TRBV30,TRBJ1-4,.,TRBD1,CAWNRGRYEKLFF,TGTGCCTGGAACAGGGGGCGTTATGAAAAACTGTTTTTT
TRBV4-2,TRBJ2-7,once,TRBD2,CASSQDRSSGDREQYF,TGTGCCAGCAGCCAAGATCGAAGTAGCGGGGACCGGGAGCAGTACTTC
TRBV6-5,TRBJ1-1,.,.,CASSVQGFTEAFF,TGTGCCAGCTCGGTACAGGGTTTCACTGAAGCTTTCTTT
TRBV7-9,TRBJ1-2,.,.,CASRLNLDYGYTF,TGTGCCAGCAGACTGAACCTAGACTATGGCTACACCTTC
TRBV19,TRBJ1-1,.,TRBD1,CASSTGTGYTEAFF,TGTGCCAGTAGTACCGGGACAGGGTACACTGAAGCTTTCTTT
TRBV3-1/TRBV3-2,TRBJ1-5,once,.,CASSQDQGPINQPQHF,TGTGCCAGCAGCCAAGATCAGGGGCCCATCAATCAGCCCCAGCATTTT
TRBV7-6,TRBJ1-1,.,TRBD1,CASSPLDRVGAFF,TGTGCCAGCAGCCCATTGGACAGGGTCGGCGCTTTCTTT
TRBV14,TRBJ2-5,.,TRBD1,CASSQVFGTEQETQYF,TGTGCCAGCAGCCAAGTCTTCGGGACAGAGCAAGAGACCCAGTACTTC
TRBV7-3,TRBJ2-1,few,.,CASSPTAFNEQFF,TGTGCCAGCAGCCCGACAGCTTTTAATGAGCAGTTCTTC
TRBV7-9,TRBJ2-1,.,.,CASGQGSYNEQFF,TGTGCCAGCGGGCAGGGCTCCTACAATGAGCAGTTCTTC
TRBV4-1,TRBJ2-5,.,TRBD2,CASSQVAAGGRLETQYF,TGCGCCAGCAGCCAAGTTGCAGCGGGGGGGCGACTTGAGACCCAGTACTTC
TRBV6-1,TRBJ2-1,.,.,CASSEEERSPYNEQFF,TGTGCCAGCAGTGAAGAGGAGCGGAGCCCGTACAATGAGCAGTTCTTC
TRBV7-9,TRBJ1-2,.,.,CASSVETDHFNLNNYGYTF,TGTGCCAGCAGCGTGGAGACAGATCACTTTAATCTTAATAACTATGGCTACACCTTC
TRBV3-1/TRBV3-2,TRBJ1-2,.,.,CASSPRDTSRARGGYTF,TGTGCCAGCAGCCCCCGGGACACCTCCCGAGCCCGAGGGGGCTACACCTTC
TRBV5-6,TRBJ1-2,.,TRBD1,CASSPSGRGHRDGYTF,TGTGCCAGCAGCCCGTCGGGCAGGGGGCATCGGGATGGCTACACCTTC
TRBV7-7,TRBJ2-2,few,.,CASSLSGTTGELFF,TGTGCCAGCAGCTTATCCGGGACTACCGGGGAGCTGTTTTTT
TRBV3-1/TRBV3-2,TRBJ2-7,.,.,CASSQAGTRTYEQYF,TGTGCCAGCAGCCAAGCGGGAACTAGAACCTACGAGCAGTACTTC
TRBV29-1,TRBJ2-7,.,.,CSVEDLYEQYF,TGCAGCGTTGAAGATCTCTACGAGCAGTACTTC
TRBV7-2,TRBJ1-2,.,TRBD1,CASSLGTGDGYTF,TGTGCCAGCAGCCTAGGGACAGGGGATGGCTACACCTTC
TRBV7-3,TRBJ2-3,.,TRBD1,CASSPGQVADTQYF,TGTGCCAGCAGCCCGGGACAGGTGGCAGATACGCAGTATTTT
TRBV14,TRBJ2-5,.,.,CASSGIRVGQETQYF,TGTGCCAGCAGCGGAATCAGGGTTGGTCAAGAGACCCAGTACTTC
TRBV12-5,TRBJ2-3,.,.,CASGLAGTDTQYF,TGTGCTAGTGGTTTAGCAGGGACAGATACGCAGTATTTT
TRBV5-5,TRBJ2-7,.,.,CASSLVSSVTYEQYF,TGTGCCAGCAGCTTGGTCTCTAGCGTAACCTACGAGCAGTACTTC